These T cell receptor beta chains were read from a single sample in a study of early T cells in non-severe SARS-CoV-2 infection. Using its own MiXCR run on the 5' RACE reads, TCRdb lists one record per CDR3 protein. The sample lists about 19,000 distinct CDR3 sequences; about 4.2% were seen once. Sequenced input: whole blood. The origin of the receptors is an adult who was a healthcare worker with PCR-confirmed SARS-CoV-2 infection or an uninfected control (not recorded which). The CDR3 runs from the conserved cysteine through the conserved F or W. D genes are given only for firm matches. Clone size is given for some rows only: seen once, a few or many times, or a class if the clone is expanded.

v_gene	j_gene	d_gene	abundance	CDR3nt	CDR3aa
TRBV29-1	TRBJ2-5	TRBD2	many	TGCAGCGTTGATCGTCTCGCGGGGGGCCAAGAGACCCAGTACTTC	CSVDRLAGGQETQYF
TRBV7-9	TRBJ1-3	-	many	TGTGCCAGCAGCTTAGGGGGACTCAGCAACACCATATATTTT	CASSLGGLSNTIYF
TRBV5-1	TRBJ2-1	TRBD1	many	TGCGCCAGCAGCCAATCCGGGACAGGAAGAGAGCAGTTCTTC	CASSQSGTGREQFF
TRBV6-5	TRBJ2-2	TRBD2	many	TGTGCCAGCACCACCCGGGGGGACACCGGGGAGCTGTTTTTT	CASTTRGDTGELFF
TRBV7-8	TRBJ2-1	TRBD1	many	TGTGCCAGCAGCTTGGCCGCCTTACATGGACAGGGGATTCCCCAGGAGCAGTTCTTC	CASSLAALHGQGIPQEQFF
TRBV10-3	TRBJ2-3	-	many	TGTGCCATCACAGGGGTCACCACAGATACGCAGTATTTT	CAITGVTTDTQYF
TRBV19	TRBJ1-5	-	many	TGTGCCAGTAGTCTACAGGGTCCGGGCAATCAGCCCCAGCATTTT	CASSLQGPGNQPQHF
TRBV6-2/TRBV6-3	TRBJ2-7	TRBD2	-	TGTGCCAGCAGTTACCGTAGACTAGCCGATTCCTACGAGCAGTACTTC	CASSYRRLADSYEQYF
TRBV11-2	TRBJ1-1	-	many	TGTGCCAGCAGCTCCACAGCGGTGAACACTGAAGCTTTCTTT	CASSSTAVNTEAFF
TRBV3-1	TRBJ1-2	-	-	TGTGCCAGCAGCCAAGAAAGGACAGCTAACTATGGCTACACCTTC	CASSQERTANYGYTF
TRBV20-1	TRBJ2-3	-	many	TGCAGTGCTAGGATAGCGTTTAGCACAGATACGCAGTATTTT	CSARIAFSTDTQYF
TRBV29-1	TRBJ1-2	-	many	TGCAGCGCCCTGGACAACTATGGCTACACCTTC	CSALDNYGYTF
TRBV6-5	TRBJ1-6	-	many	TGTGCTGCCCGGAAGTCCTATAATTCACCCCTCCACTTT	CAARKSYNSPLHF
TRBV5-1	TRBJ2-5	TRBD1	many	TGCGCCAGCAGCCCCTTCGCTAAGCCCCCGGACAGGCAAGAGACCCAGTACTTC	CASSPFAKPPDRQETQYF
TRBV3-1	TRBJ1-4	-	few	TGTGCCAGCAGCCAAAGGAGGGAAAAACTGTTTTTT	CASSQRREKLFF
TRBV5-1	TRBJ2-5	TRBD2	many	TGCGCCAGCAGCTTGGAGGGACTAGCGGACCAAGAGACCCAGTACTTC	CASSLEGLADQETQYF
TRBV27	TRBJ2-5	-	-	TGTGCCAGCAGTTTCACCCGGACTGGAGGAGAGACCCAGTACTTC	CASSFTRTGGETQYF
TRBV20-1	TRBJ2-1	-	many	TGCAGTGCTAGTGAACAGGGCTTTGGAGGTGAGCAGTTCTTC	CSASEQGFGGEQFF
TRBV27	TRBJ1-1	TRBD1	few	TGTGCCAGCAGGTTTGGGACAGGGGTTACTGAAGCTTTCTTT	CASRFGTGVTEAFF
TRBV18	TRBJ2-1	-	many	TGTGCCAGCTCTCGCAGGGAATCAACGTACAATGAGCAGTTCTTC	CASSRRESTYNEQFF
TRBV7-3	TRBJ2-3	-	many	TGTGCCAGCAGCTTAACGGCCGGCACAGATACGCAGTATTTT	CASSLTAGTDTQYF
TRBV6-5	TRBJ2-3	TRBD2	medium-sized	TGTGCCAGCAGTTTATACGGGGGGAACACAGATACGCAGTATTTT	CASSLYGGNTDTQYF
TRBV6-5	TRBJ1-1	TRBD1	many	TGTGCCAGCAGGACAGGGGTTCCCGGGAGTGCTTTCTTT	CASRTGVPGSAFF
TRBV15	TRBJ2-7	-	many	TGTGCCACCAGCAGAGACCTGGGCGTGGGGGGCGGAGGTACCGGGCAGTACTTC	CATSRDLGVGGGGTGQYF
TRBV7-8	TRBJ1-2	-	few	TGTGCCAGCAGCTTAGTTGCGGGCCCGACTAACTATGGCTACACCTTC	CASSLVAGPTNYGYTF
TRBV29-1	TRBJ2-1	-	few	TGCAGCGTTGATGGAGGCTATGAGCAGTTCTTC	CSVDGGYEQFF
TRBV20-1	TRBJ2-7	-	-	TGCAGTGCTAGAGAGACAGTCTACGAGCAGTACTTC	CSARETVYEQYF
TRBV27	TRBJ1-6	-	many	TGTGCCAGCAGTTTAACGCGGGGTCCCTATAATTCACCCCTCCACTTT	CASSLTRGPYNSPLHF
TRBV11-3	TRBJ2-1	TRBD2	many	TGTGCCAGCAGCTCTCGCAGTAGCGGGGGGGCTAGGGATGAGCAGTTCTTC	CASSSRSSGGARDEQFF
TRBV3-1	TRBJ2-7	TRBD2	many	TGTGCCAGCAGCCAAGATGGCCGGGGGGGCCGTAGAGACGAGCAGTACTTC	CASSQDGRGGRRDEQYF
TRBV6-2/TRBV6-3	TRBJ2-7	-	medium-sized	TGTGCCAGCAGTTCTAGGGCAGGGGACGCCGAGCAGTACTTC	CASSSRAGDAEQYF
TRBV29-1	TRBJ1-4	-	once	TGCAGCCCGAGTGGCCCTGCAACTAATGAAAAACTGTTTTTT	CSPSGPATNEKLFF
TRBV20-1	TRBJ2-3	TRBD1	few	TGCAGTATCCCGGACAGGGTGGGGACAGATACGCAGTATTTT	CSIPDRVGTDTQYF
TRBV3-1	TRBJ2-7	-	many	TGTGCCAGCAGCCAAGGAGGGCACAGGGTGACCTACGAGCAGTACTTC	CASSQGGHRVTYEQYF
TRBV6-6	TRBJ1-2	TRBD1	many	TGTGCCAGCAGTTCCACGGGACAGGTCTACTATGGCTACACCTTC	CASSSTGQVYYGYTF
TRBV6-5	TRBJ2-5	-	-	TGTGCCAGCAGTGTTAGGGGCCAAGAGACCCAGTACTTC	CASSVRGQETQYF
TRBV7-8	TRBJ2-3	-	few	TGTGCCAGCAGGCCGACAGGCGCCAGCACAGATACGCAGTATTTT	CASRPTGASTDTQYF
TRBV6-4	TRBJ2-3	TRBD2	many	TGTGCCAGCAGTGACTCTGGACTAGCCAGCACAGATACGCAGTATTTT	CASSDSGLASTDTQYF
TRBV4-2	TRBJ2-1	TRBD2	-	TGTGCCAGCAGCCAAGATAAAGTAGCGGGGGACTACAATGAGCAGTTCTTC	CASSQDKVAGDYNEQFF
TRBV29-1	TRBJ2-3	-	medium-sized	TGCAGCGTTGAACGGCAGGGCCCAGATACGCAGTATTTT	CSVERQGPDTQYF
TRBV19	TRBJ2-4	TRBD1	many	TGTGCCAGTAGCTCGGGACAGACCAAAAACATTCAGTACTTC	CASSSGQTKNIQYF